This is a list of T cell receptor beta chains from one sample in a study of T cells after yellow fever vaccination. A single record per CDR3 protein comes from TCRdb applying MiXCR to the 5' RACE reads. Here the sample spans approximately 85,000 distinct CDR3 sequences, 13% being singletons. The sample here was CD8+ T cells not binding an NS4B(214-222) dextramer, sorted from PBMCs, taken less than 25 days after the first yellow fever vaccination. The receptors derive from a young man who received the YFV17D yellow fever vaccine. Both conserved end residues are part of each CDR3. The D gene is left open where the match is weak. The size field is filled for only some rows; it gives once, few, many or a size class.

V	size	D	J	DNA	CDR3
TRBV7-8	few	NA	TRBJ2-5	TGTGCCAGCAGCTTAGCCAGGGCCGCCCAAGAGACCCAGTACTTC	CASSLARAAQETQYF
TRBV5-1	NA	TRBD2	TRBJ2-1	TGCGCCAGCAGCCCGGAGCCGGGACTAGCGCCATCCAATGAGCAGTTCTTC	CASSPEPGLAPSNEQFF
TRBV29-1	many	TRBD1	TRBJ2-7	TGCAGCGTTGAAGGACAGGGGACCTACTACGAGCAGTACTTC	CSVEGQGTYYEQYF
TRBV5-1	few	TRBD2	TRBJ2-5	TGCGCCAGCAGCTTGGAACTAGCGGGGGGGAAAGAGACCCAGTACTTC	CASSLELAGGKETQYF
TRBV19	few	NA	TRBJ2-7	TGTGCCAGTAGTATAGGGGGACATGTCTACGAGCAGTACTTC	CASSIGGHVYEQYF
TRBV7-8	NA	NA	TRBJ2-1	TGTGCCAGCAGCTTAGAACCGTCCACCTACAATGAGCAGTTCTTC	CASSLEPSTYNEQFF
TRBV18	NA	TRBD1	TRBJ2-7	TGTGCCAGCTCACCAGTGACAGGGGACTACGAGCAGTACTTC	CASSPVTGDYEQYF
TRBV3-1	NA	NA	TRBJ2-2	TGTGCCAGCAGCCAAGGTTGGGACACCGGGGAGCTGTTTTTT	CASSQGWDTGELFF
TRBV7-9	NA	NA	TRBJ1-1	TGTGCCAGCAGCTCTTCTAGGGAGATGAACACTGAAGCTTTCTTT	CASSSSREMNTEAFF
TRBV4-3	few	TRBD2	TRBJ2-3	TGCGCCAGCAGCCAAGACGGGACTAGCATTACAGATACGCAGTATTTT	CASSQDGTSITDTQYF
TRBV5-1	few	NA	TRBJ2-7	TGCGCCAGCAGTGTACCAGGGGAAAGCTACGAGCAGTACTTC	CASSVPGESYEQYF
TRBV6-1	few	NA	TRBJ1-1	TGTGCCAGCAGTGAAGGCGGCTACAGCATGAACACTGAAGCTTTCTTT	CASSEGGYSMNTEAFF
TRBV13	many	NA	TRBJ2-7	TGTGCCAGCAGCCTATACTCAGGTTTATTGTCCTACGAGCAGTACTTC	CASSLYSGLLSYEQYF
TRBV7-6	NA	NA	TRBJ1-1	TGTGCCAGCAGCTTCAAGGTTCTAGGAACGGCTGAAGCTTTCTTT	CASSFKVLGTAEAFF
TRBV4-2	many	TRBD1	TRBJ1-2	TGTGCCAGCAGCCAGGTCGGGACAGGCGATAACTATGGCTACACCTTC	CASSQVGTGDNYGYTF
TRBV15	few	TRBD1	TRBJ2-5	TGTGCCACCAGCGGGAGACAGGGGGCATGGGAGACCCAGTACTTC	CATSGRQGAWETQYF
TRBV27	NA	NA	TRBJ1-5	TGTGCCAGCAGTTCGGACAGTCATCAGCCCCAGCATTTT	CASSSDSHQPQHF
TRBV3-1	NA	TRBD2	TRBJ2-5	TGTGCCAGCGGACTAGCTCTGGAGACCCAGTACTTC	CASGLALETQYF